This T cell receptor beta chain was sequenced in a study of shared clonotypes between healthy human individuals. TCRdb's table, derived via immunoSEQ multiplex PCR, lists solely in-frame clones and lacks some. There are 950,000 to 1,300,000 clones in the sample; about 80% occur only once, and around 1.5% lies in the top ten. Germline V lookup: CDR1 LNHNV, CDR2 YYDKDF (reference sequence). Trimming took 1 base from V and 10 from J; bases not matched to a gene: 8. The CDR3 covers 15 residues. The V gene is TRBV15, the J gene TRBJ2-1; 9 positions agree with TRBD2. Sequenced input: memory CD4+ T cells sorted from blood. Described subset: CD45RA-negative fraction. This sequence was found in a man aged 18 to 30 in good health. The CDR3 is CATSRVMREGREQFF. In DNA form, the CDR3 reads TGTGCCACCAGCAGAGTAATGCGGGAGGGACGAGAGCAGTTCTTC. The full variable domain, with the rest looked up from reference TRBV15 and TRBJ2-1, is DAMVIQNPRYQVTQFGKPVTLSCSQTLNHNVMYWYQQKSSQAPKLLFHYYDKDFNNEADTPDNFQSRRPNTSFCFLDIRSPGLGDTAMYLCATSRVMREGREQFFGPGTRLTVL.